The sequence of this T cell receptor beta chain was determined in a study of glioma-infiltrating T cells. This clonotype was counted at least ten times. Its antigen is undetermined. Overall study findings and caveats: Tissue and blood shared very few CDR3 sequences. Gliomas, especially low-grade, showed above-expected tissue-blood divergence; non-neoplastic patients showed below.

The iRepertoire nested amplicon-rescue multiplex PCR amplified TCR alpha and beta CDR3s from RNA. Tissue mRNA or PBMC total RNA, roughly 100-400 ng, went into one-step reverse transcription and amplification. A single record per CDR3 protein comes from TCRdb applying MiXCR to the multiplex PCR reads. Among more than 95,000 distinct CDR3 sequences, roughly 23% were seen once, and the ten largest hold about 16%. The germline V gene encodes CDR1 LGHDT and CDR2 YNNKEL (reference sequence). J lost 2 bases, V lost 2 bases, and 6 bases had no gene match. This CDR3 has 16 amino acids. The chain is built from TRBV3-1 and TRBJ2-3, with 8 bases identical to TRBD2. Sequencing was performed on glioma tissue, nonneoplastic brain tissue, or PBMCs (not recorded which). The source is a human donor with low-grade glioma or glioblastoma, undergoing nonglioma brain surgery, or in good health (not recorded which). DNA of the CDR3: TGTGCCAGCAGCCAAAAGGGCGGGAGGATCACAGATACGCAGTATTTT. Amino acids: CASSQKGGRITDTQYF.